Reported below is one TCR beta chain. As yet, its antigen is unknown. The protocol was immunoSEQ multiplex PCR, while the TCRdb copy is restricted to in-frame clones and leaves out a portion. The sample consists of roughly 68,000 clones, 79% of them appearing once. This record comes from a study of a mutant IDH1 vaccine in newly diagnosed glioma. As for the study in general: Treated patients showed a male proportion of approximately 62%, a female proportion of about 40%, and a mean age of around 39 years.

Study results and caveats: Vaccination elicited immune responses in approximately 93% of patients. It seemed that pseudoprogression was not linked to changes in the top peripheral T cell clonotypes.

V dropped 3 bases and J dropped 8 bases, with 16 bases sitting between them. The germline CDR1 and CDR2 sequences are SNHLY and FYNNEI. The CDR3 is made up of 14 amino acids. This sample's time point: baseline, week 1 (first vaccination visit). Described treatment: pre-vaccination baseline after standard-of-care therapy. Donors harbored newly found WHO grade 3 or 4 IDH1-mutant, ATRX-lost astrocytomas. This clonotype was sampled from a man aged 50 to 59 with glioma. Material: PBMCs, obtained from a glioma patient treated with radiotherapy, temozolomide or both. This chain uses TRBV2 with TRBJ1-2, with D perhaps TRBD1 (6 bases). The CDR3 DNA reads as TGTGCCAGCAGTGAGACAGGACCAAGCTACGGCTACACCTTC. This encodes CASSETGPSYGYTF.